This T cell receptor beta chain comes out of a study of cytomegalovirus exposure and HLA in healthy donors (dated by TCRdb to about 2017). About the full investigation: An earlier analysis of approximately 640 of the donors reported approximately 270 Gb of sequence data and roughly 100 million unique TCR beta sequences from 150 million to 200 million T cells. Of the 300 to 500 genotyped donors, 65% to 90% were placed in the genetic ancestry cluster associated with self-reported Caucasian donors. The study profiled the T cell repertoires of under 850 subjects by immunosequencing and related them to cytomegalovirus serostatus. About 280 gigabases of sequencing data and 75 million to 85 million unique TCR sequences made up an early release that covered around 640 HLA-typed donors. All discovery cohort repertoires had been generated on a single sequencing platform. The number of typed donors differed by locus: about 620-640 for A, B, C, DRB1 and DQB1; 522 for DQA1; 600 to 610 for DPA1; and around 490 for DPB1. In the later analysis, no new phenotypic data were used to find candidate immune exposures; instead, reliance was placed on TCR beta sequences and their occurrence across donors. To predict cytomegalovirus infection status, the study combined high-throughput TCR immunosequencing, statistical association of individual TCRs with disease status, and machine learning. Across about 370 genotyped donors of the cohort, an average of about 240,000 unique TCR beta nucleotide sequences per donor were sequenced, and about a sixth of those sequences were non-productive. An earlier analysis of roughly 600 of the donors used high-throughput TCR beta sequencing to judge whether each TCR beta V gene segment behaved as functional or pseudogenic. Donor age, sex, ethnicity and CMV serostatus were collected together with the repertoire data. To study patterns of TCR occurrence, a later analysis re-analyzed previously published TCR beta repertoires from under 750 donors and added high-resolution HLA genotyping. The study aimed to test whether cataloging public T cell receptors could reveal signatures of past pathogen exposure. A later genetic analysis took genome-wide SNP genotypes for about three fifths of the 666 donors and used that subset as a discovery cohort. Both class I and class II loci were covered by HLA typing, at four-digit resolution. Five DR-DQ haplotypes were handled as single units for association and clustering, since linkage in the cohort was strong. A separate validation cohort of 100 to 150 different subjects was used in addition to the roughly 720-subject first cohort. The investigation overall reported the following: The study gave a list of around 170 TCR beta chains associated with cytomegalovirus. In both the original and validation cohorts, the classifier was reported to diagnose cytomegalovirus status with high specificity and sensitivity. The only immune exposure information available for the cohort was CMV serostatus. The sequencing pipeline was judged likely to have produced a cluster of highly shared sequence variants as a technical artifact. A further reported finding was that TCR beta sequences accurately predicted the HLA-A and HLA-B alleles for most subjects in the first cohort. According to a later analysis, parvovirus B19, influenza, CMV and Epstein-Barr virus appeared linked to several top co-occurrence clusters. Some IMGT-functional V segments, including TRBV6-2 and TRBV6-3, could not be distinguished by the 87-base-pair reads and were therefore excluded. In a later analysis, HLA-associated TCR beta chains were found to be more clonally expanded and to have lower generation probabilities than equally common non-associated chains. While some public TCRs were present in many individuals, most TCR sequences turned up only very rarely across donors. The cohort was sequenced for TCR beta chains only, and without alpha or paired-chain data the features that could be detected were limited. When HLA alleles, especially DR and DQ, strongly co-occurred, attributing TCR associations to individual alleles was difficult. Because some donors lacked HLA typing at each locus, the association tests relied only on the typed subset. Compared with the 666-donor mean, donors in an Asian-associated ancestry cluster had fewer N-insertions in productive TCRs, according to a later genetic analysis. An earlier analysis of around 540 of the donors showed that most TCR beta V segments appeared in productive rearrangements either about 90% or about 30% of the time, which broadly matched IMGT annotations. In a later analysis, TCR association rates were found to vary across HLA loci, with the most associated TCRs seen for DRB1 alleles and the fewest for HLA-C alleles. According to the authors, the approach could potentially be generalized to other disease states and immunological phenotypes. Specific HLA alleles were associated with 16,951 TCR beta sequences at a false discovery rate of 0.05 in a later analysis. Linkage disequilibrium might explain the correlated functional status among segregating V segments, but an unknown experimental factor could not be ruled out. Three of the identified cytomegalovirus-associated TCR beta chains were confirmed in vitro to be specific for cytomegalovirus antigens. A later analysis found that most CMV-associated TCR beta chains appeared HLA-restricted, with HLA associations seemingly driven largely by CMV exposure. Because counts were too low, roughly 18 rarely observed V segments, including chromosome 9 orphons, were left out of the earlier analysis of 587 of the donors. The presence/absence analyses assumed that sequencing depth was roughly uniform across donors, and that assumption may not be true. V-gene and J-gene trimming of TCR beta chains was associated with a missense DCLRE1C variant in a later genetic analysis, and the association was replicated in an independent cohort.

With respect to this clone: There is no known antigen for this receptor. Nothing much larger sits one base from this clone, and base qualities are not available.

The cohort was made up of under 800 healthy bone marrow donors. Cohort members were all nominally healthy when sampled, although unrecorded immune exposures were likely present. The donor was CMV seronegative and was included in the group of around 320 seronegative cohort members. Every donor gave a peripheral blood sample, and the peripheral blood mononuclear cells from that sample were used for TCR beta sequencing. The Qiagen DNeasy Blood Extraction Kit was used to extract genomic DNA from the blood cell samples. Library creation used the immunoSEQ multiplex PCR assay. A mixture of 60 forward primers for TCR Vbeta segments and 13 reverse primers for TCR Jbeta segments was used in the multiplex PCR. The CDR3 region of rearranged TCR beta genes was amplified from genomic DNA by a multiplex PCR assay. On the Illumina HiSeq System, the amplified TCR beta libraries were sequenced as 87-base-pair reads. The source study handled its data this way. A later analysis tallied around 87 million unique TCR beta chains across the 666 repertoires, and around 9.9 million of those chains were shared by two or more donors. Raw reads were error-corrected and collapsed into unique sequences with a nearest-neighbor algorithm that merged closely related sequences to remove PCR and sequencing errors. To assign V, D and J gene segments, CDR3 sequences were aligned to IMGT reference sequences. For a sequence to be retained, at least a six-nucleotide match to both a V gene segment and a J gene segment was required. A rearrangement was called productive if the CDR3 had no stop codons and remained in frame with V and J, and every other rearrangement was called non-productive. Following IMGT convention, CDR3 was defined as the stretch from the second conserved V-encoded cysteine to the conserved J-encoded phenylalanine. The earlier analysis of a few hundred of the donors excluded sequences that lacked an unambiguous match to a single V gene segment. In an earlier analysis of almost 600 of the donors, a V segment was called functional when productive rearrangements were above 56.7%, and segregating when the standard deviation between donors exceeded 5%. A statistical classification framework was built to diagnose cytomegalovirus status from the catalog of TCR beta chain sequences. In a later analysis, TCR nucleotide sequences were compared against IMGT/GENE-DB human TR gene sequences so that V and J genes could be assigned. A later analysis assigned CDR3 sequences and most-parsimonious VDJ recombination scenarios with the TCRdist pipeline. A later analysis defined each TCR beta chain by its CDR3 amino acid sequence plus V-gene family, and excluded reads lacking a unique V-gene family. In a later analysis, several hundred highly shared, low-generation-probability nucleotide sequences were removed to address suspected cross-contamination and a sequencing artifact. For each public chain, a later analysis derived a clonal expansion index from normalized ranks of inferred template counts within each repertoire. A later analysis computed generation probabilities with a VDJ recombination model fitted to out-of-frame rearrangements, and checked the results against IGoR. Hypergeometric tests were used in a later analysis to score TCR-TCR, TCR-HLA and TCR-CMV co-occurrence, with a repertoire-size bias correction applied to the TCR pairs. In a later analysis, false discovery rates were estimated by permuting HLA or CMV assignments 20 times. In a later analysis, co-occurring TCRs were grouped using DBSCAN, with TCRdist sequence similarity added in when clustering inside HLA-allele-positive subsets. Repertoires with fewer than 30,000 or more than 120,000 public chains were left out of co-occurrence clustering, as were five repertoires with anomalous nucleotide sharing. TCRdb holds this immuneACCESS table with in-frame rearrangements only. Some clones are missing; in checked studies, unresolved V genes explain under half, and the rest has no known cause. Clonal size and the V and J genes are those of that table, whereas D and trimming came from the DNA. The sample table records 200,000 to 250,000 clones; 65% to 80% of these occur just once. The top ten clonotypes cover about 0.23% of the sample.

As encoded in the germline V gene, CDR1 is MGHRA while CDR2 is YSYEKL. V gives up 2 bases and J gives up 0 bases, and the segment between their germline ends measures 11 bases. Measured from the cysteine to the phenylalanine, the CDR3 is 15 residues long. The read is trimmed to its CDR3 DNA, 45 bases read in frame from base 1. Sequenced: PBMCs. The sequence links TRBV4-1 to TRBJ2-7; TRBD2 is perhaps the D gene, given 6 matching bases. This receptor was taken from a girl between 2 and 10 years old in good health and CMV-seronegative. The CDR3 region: CASSQKAGSSYEQYF. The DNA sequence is TGCGCCAGCAGCCAAAAGGCCGGGAGCTCCTACGAGCAGTACTTC.